The 17 T cell receptor beta chains presented below share a single source sample, sequenced in a study of PD-1 blockade in classical Hodgkin lymphoma (dated by TCRdb to the early 2020s). Interpreted using the paper, the time point label stands for: cycle 2 day 1 (C2D1) of nivolumab. Every trial patient had relapsed following autologous stem cell transplantation, and prior brentuximab vedotin exposure was what differed among cohorts A, B and C. The receptor library was made with the immunoSEQ multiplex PCR assay. The source is immuneACCESS, and TCRdb retained only in-frame sequences with V and J called. Part of the clones is not carried over; for the studies checked, unresolved V genes explain less than half of this, and the remainder is unexplained. This sample comprises some 95,000 clones, 89% of them detected only once. The ten most abundant clones make up roughly 10% of the sample. Sequenced here: peripheral blood mononuclear cells (PBMCs), sampled before the second cycle of nivolumab. Receptors originate from a human donor with classical Hodgkin lymphoma.

This chain links TRBV2 with TRBJ2-1; D gene ambiguous. Trimming cost V 6 bases and J 0 bases, with 15 bases left between them. Germline lookup yields CDR1 SNHLY and CDR2 FYNNEI. The CDR3 has 16 amino acids. This CDR3 reads CASRGPKRGSYNEQFF. CDR3 nucleotide sequence: TGTGCCAGCAGGGGCCCTAAACGCGGCTCCTACAATGAGCAGTTCTTC.

J is TRBJ2-2 and V is TRBV5-1; 7 bases fit TRBD2. CDR1 is SGHRS and CDR2 is YFSETQ in the germline V gene. This CDR3 has 13 amino acids. The V and J ends lost 4 bases and 11 bases, in that order; junction bases with no gene match: 8. CDR3 loop: CASSIGLEVELFF. The CDR3 coding sequence is TGCGCCAGCAGCATCGGACTAGAGGTTGAGCTGTTTTTT. Filled out from reference TRBV5-1 and TRBJ2-2, the complete variable domain reads KAGVTQTPRYLIKTRGQQVTLSCSPISGHRSVSWYQQTPGQGLQFLFEYFSETQRNKGNFPGRFSGRQFSNSRSEMNVSTLELGDSALYLCASSIGLEVELFFGEGSRLTVL.

A note on this clone: Other DNA sequences in this specimen translate into the identical CDR3. The chain links TRBV27 to TRBJ2-1, with D hard to call. CDR1 and CDR2 (germline): MNHEY, SMNVEV (reference sequence). CDR3 length equals 13 residues. V dropped 3 bases and J dropped 5 bases, with 8 bases sitting between them. CDR3 loop: CASSFVGNNEQFF. In nucleotides, the CDR3 is TGTGCCAGCAGTTTCGTGGGAAACAATGAGCAGTTCTTC.

This chain connects TRBV12-5 to TRBJ2-5; 8 nucleotides align to TRBD2. This CDR3 is 16 amino acids long. With V trimmed by 4 bases and J by 4 bases, 11 bases remained unmatched. Germline assignment: CDR1 LGHNT and CDR2 FRNRAP. The CDR3: CASGSVVAGGRETQYF. Written as DNA, the CDR3 is TGTGCTAGTGGTTCTGTGGTGGCGGGGGGTAGAGAGACCCAGTACTTC.

The CDR3 is CASTPGLAWTFSTDTQYF. CDR3 nucleotides: TGTGCCAGCACCCCGGGACTAGCGTGGACTTTTAGCACAGATACGCAGTATTTT. The chain recombines TRBV2 with TRBJ2-3; TRBD2 matches at 10 bases. The junction had 13 bases not matched to a gene; V was cut back by 7 bases and J by 0 bases. CDR1 and CDR2 (germline): SNHLY, FYNNEI. This CDR3 spans 18 amino acids.

V and J are TRBV2 and TRBJ2-5; D possibly matches TRBD1 or TRBD2 (6 bases each). The CDR3 contains 14 residues. V dropped 1 base and J dropped 4 bases, with 10 bases sitting between them. Looked up from germline, CDR1 is SNHLY and CDR2 is FYNNEI. This CDR3 reads CASSEGRGGETQYF. The CDR3 nucleotides are TGTGCCAGCAGTGAAGGCAGGGGAGGAGAGACCCAGTACTTC.

The V call is TRBV10-3, the J call TRBJ2-5, with unresolved D. Trimming removed 4 bases from V and 2 bases from J, with 11 bases in between. CDR3 length: 14 amino acids. Looked up from germline, CDR1 is ENHRY and CDR2 is SYGVKD. The CDR3 DNA is TGTGCCATCAGTGGGGCTCCCTCTCAAGAGACCCAGTACTTC. Translated: CAISGAPSQETQYF.

This clone was picked up one time. The J gene is TRBJ2-1, the V gene TRBV6-1, with D possibly matching TRBD2 (6 bases). Trimming pared 4 bases from V and 2 bases from J, leaving 12 bases between. This CDR3 is built from 15 residues. Germline loops: CDR1 MNHNS, CDR2 SASEGT. The CDR3 bases are TGTGCCAGCAGTGGGTTTAGCGGTACCTACAATGAGCAGTTCTTC. This codes for CASSGFSGTYNEQFF.

This chain links TRBV5-4 with TRBJ2-5, with 11 bases identical to TRBD2. The CDR3 contains 15 residues. Germline values: CDR1 SGHNT, CDR2 YYREEE (reference sequence). The V and J ends lost 1 base and 5 bases, in that order; junction bases with no gene match: 4. The CDR3 DNA follows: TGTGCCAGCAGCTTGACTAGCGGGAGACCGGAGACCCAGTACTTC. The encoded protein is CASSLTSGRPETQYF.

The chain joins TRBV6-1 to TRBJ2-1; D unclear. Germline-derived CDR1 and CDR2 are MNHNS and SASEGT. V was clipped by 1 base and J by 12 bases, with 10 bases between them. The CDR3 length is 12 residues. In DNA, the CDR3 is TGTGCCAGCAGTGAAGAGGAAGTGTGGCAGTTCTTC. It codes for CASSEEEVWQFF.

The DNA of the CDR3 is TGTGCCAGTATTCAGGGGGAGCCGACTGAAGCTTTCTTT. Its translation is CASIQGEPTEAFF. The V and J genes are TRBV19 and TRBJ1-1; TRBD1 matches 7 bases. The V gene end was trimmed by 7 bases and the J gene end by 5 bases; junction bases not matched to a gene: 7. CDR1 is LNHDA, CDR2 SQIVND, per germline (reference sequence). The CDR3 contains 13 residues.

V and J are TRBV5-4 and TRBJ1-6; D is perhaps TRBD1 (6 bases). Germline V CDR1 and CDR2: SGHNT, YYREEE (reference sequence). V was pared by 2 bases and J by 9 bases, with 12 bases between. The CDR3 contains 14 residues. CDR3 DNA: TGTGCCAGCAGCTTTCCGGGACATCGTTCACCCCTCCACTTT. The encoded protein is CASSFPGHRSPLHF.

The chain has TRBV27 and TRBJ2-1; TRBD2 matches at 12 bases. Trimming took 5 bases from V and 4 from J; bases not matched to a gene: 12. CDR1 is MNHEY, CDR2 SMNVEV, per germline (reference sequence). CDR3 length: 18 residues. Written as DNA, the CDR3 is TGTGCCAGCAGTAACCGACTAGCGGGAGTATGGGGTTACAATGAGCAGTTCTTC. Amino acid sequence: CASSNRLAGVWGYNEQFF.

This chain links TRBV4-2 with TRBJ2-7; a possible D gene is TRBD2 (5 bases). V lost 2 bases and J 7 bases, leaving 21 bases between the germline ends. The CDR3 spans 16 residues. Germline CDR1 and CDR2: LGHNA and YNFKEQ. CDR3 in amino acids: CASSQPGEDFRREQYF. As DNA, the CDR3 is TGTGCCAGCAGCCAACCCGGGGAAGACTTTCGTCGGGAGCAGTACTTC.

The chain links TRBV5-1 to TRBJ2-1; D might be TRBD1 or TRBD2, each matching 5 bases. Germline CDR1 SGHRS, CDR2 YFSETQ. V was pared by 2 bases and J by 8 bases, with 17 bases between. The CDR3 totals 15 residues. CDR3 bases: TGCGCCAGCAGCTTCGGGGACCGGGCGTCCCATGAGCAGTTCTTC. Its translation is CASSFGDRASHEQFF.

The V gene is TRBV13, the J gene TRBJ2-5; D might be TRBD1 or TRBD2, each matching 6 bases. CDR1 PRHDT and CDR2 FYEKMQ come from the germline V gene (reference sequence). This CDR3 contains 17 residues. V was trimmed by 5 bases and J by 5 bases, leaving 24 bases between them. In nucleotides, the CDR3 is TGTGCCAGCAGCCCCAGACAGGAGGGCGAGGTCGCGGAGACCCAGTACTTC. It translates to CASSPRQEGEVAETQYF.

The rearrangement uses TRBV30 and TRBJ2-2; possibly TRBD2 for D (6 bases). CDR1 and CDR2 (germline): GTSNPN, SVGIG (reference sequence). The V and J ends lost 3 bases and 0 bases respectively, with 14 bases between them. The CDR3 consists of 16 residues. The CDR3 coding sequence is TGTGCCTGGAGAATTACCGGGACTTCGAACACCGGGGAGCTGTTTTTT. This gives the protein CAWRITGTSNTGELFF.